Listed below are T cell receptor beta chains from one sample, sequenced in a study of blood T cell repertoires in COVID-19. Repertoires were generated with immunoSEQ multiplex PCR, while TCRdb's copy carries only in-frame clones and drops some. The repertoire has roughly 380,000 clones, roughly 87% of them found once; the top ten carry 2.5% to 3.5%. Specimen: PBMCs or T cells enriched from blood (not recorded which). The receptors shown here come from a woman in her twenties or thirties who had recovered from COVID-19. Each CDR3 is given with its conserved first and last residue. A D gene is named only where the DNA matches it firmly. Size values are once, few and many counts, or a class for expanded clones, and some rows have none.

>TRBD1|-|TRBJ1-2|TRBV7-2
CASSFGTGELGNYGYTF
TGTGCCAGCAGCTTCGGGACAGGGGAGTTGGGGAACTATGGCTACACCTTC
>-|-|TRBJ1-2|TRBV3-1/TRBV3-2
CASSQAGLYTF
TGTGCCAGCAGCCAAGCGGGACTCTACACCTTC
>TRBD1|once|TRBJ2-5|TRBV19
CASSSDRDQETQYF
TGTGCCAGTAGTTCCGACAGGGACCAAGAGACCCAGTACTTC
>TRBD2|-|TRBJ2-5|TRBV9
CASSVALAGAPGETQYF
TGTGCCAGCAGCGTCGCGCTAGCGGGAGCGCCAGGGGAGACCCAGTACTTC
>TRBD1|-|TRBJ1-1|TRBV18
CASSSRDRNTEAFF
TGTGCCAGCTCATCCCGGGACAGGAACACTGAAGCTTTCTTT
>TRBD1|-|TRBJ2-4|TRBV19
CASSRTGDAKNIQYF
TGTGCCAGTAGTCGGACAGGGGACGCCAAAAACATTCAGTACTTC
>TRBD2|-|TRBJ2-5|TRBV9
CASSVGLAGALAETQYF
TGTGCCAGCAGCGTTGGTCTAGCGGGGGCCCTCGCAGAGACCCAGTACTTC
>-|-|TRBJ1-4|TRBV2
CASSEVPGGAGEKLFF
TGTGCCAGCAGTGAAGTCCCCGGGGGAGCAGGGGAAAAACTGTTTTTT
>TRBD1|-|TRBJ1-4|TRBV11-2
CASSPGTAEKLFF
TGTGCCAGCAGCCCGGGGACAGCTGAAAAACTGTTTTTT
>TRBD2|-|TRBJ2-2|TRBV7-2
CASTLLASGTGELFF
TGTGCCAGCACCCTGCTCGCTAGCGGGACCGGGGAGCTGTTTTTT
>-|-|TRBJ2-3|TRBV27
CASSLSPRAETDTQYF
TGTGCCAGCAGTTTATCCCCTCGAGCGGAGACAGATACGCAGTATTTT
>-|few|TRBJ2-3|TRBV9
CASSVGGTDTQYF
TGTGCCAGCAGCGTAGGAGGCACAGATACGCAGTATTTT
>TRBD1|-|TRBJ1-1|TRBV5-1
CASSFTGVNTEAFF
TGCGCCAGCAGCTTTACAGGGGTGAACACTGAAGCTTTCTTT
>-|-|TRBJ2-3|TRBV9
CASGLGSGTDTQYF
TGTGCCAGCGGCCTGGGTAGCGGCACAGATACGCAGTATTTT
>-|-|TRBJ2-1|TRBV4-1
CASSPQGNNEQFF
TGCGCCAGCAGCCCCCAGGGAAACAATGAGCAGTTCTTC
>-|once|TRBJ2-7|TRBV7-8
CASSLGQNYEQYF
TGTGCCAGCAGCTTAGGACAGAACTACGAGCAGTACTTC
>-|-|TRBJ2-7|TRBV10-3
CAIRAQLSSYEQYF
TGTGCCATCAGGGCCCAACTATCATCCTACGAGCAGTACTTC
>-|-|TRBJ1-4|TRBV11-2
CASSHGGRLFF
TGTGCCAGCAGCCACGGGGGGCGGCTGTTTTTT
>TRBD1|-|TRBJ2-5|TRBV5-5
CASSRDRVGETQYF
TGTGCCAGCAGCCGGGACAGGGTCGGAGAGACCCAGTACTTC
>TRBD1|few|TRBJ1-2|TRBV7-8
CASSLGGQGEYGYTF
TGTGCCAGCAGCTTAGGGGGACAGGGAGAATATGGCTACACCTTC
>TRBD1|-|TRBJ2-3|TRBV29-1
CSVWDRGLDTQYF
TGCAGCGTTTGGGACAGGGGTTTGGATACGCAGTATTTT
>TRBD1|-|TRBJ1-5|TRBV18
CASSLDREVTAQHF
TGTGCCAGCTCACTTGACAGGGAAGTGACGGCCCAGCATTTT
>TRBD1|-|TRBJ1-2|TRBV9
CASSPWDRDDYGYTF
TGTGCCAGCAGCCCCTGGGACAGGGATGACTATGGCTACACCTTC
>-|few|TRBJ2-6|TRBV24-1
CATSVGSSGANVLTF
TGTGCCACCAGTGTTGGGAGCTCTGGGGCCAACGTCCTGACTTTC
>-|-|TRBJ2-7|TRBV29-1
CSVGGRTWDTYEQYF
TGCAGCGTTGGGGGGCGGACCTGGGACACCTACGAGCAGTACTTC
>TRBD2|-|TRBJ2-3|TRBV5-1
CASSSGLAGGSDTQYF
TGCGCCAGCAGCTCCGGACTAGCGGGGGGGTCAGATACGCAGTATTTT
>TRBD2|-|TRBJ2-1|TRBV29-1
CSLILAGVGNEQFF
TGCAGCCTAATACTAGCGGGAGTAGGGAATGAGCAGTTCTTC
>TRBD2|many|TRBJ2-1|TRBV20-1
CSASPLAGSYNEQFF
TGCAGTGCTAGTCCACTAGCGGGCTCCTACAATGAGCAGTTCTTC
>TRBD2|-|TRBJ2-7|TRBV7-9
CASRSGLAGVEQYF
TGTGCCAGCAGGTCGGGTCTAGCGGGAGTCGAGCAGTACTTC
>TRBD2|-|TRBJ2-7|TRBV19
CASSETSGTPYEQYF
TGTGCCAGTAGTGAGACTAGCGGGACTCCCTACGAGCAGTACTTC
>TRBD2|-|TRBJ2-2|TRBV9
CASSVEGRADNTGELFF
TGTGCCAGCAGCGTAGAAGGGAGGGCTGATAACACCGGGGAGCTGTTTTTT
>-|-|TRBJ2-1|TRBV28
CARAINHEQFF
TGTGCCAGAGCCATAAATCATGAGCAGTTCTTC
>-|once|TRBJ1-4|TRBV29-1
CSVGRFGEKLFF
TGCAGCGTGGGTCGCTTCGGGGAAAAACTGTTTTTT
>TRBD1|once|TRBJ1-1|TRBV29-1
CSVQDRGGGKAFF
TGCAGCGTTCAAGACAGGGGTGGGGGAAAAGCTTTCTTT